This entry lists 26 T cell receptor beta chains sequenced from one sample in a study of CD4+ T cells in melanoma. Method: immunoSEQ multiplex PCR; TCRdb's copy keeps in-frame clones and lacks some. The table shows around 110,000 clones, with approximately 90% occurring only once. Sequences were obtained from peripheral blood. All receptors derive from a human donor with melanoma.

The rearrangement joins TRBV27 to TRBJ1-2; tentative D call: TRBD1 (5 bases). V was trimmed by 5 bases and J by 0 bases, leaving 13 bases between them. Germline assignment: CDR1 MNHEY and CDR2 SMNVEV (reference sequence). The CDR3 has 15 amino acids. CDR3: CASSPVDTANYGYTF. CDR3 sequence (DNA): TGTGCCAGCAGTCCGGTGGACACCGCTAACTATGGCTACACCTTC.

The J gene is TRBJ2-7, the V gene TRBV28; the match to TRBD1 covers 9 bases. The germline V gene has CDR1 MDHEN and CDR2 SYDVKM. After removal of 5 bases from V and 0 bases from J, the junction contained 8 bases not matched to a gene. This CDR3 is built from 16 residues. The CDR3 region is CASSPDRGYDSYEQYF. The CDR3 DNA is TGTGCCAGCAGTCCCGACAGGGGGTACGACTCCTACGAGCAGTACTTC.

This rearrangement joins TRBV5-1 to TRBJ2-5; D uncertain. The CDR3 extends over 10 amino acids. Germline lookup yields CDR1 SGHRS and CDR2 YFSETQ. V dropped 2 bases and J dropped 9 bases, with 5 bases sitting between them. The CDR3 protein is CASSFFAQYF. For the CDR3, the DNA is TGCGCCAGCAGCTTTTTCGCCCAGTACTTC.

V usage is TRBV4-3 and J usage is TRBJ2-3; TRBD2 matches at 10 bases. Germline loops: CDR1 LGHNA, CDR2 YSLEER. The CDR3 is made up of 19 amino acids. The ends lost 5 bases at V and 2 bases at J; junction bases unmatched: 16. CDR3 in amino acids: CASSKGLAGAGRHTDTQYF. The DNA of the CDR3 is TGCGCCAGCAGCAAAGGGCTAGCGGGGGCCGGCAGGCACACAGATACGCAGTATTTT.

The chain uses TRBV4-1 and TRBJ2-1, with 7 nucleotides matching TRBD2. CDR1 and CDR2 (germline): MGHRA, YSYEKL. The CDR3 has 17 residues. V gave up 0 bases and J gave up 0 bases; unmatched junction bases: 5. The CDR3 DNA sequence: TGCGCCAGCAGCCAAGATCCTGGCGGGAGCTCCTACAATGAGCAGTTCTTC. This sequence encodes CASSQDPGGSSYNEQFF.

V and J are TRBV6-5 and TRBJ1-2; TRBD1 matches 7 bases. The length of the CDR3 is 13 residues. V dropped 7 bases and J dropped 8; count of bases not matched to a gene: 10. In germline, CDR1 is MNHEY, CDR2 SVGAGI. CDR3 sequence reads: CASTPGQSWGYTF. The CDR3 DNA reads as TGTGCCAGCACCCCGGGACAGTCCTGGGGCTACACCTTC.

V gene TRBV7-6 combines with J gene TRBJ1-2, with 12 bases aligning to TRBD1. The germline CDR1 and CDR2 sequences are SGHVS and FNYEAQ. There are 18 residues in the CDR3. The V gene end was trimmed by 5 bases and the J gene end by 0 bases; junction bases not matched to a gene: 10. The CDR3 sequence: CASSLRDRGLSTNYGYTF. The CDR3 coding sequence is TGTGCCAGCAGCCTCCGGGACAGGGGGCTAAGTACTAACTATGGCTACACCTTC.

V is TRBV4-3 and J is TRBJ1-5, with unresolved D. Looked up from germline, CDR1 is LGHNA and CDR2 is YSLEER. The germline V and J ends were trimmed by 0 bases and 8 bases, with 14 bases remaining between them. The length of the CDR3 is 15 residues. The CDR3 DNA follows: TGCGCCAGCAGCCAAGATCGCCAAGGGTCGAAGCCCCAGCATTTT. It yields the protein CASSQDRQGSKPQHF.

The V gene is TRBV2, the J gene TRBJ2-3; D may be TRBD1 or TRBD2 (6 bases each). Per the germline V gene, CDR1 is SNHLY and CDR2 is FYNNEI. CDR3 length: 13 residues. Between the trimmed V and J ends, which lost 6 bases and 4 bases, there was a span of 11 bases. This CDR3 reads CASSVGGADTQYF. CDR3 DNA sequence: TGTGCCAGCAGCGTGGGGGGCGCAGATACGCAGTATTTT.

In this sample, this clone turned up once. The chain links TRBV28 to TRBJ1-2; maybe TRBD1 (5 bases). V lost 6 bases and J lost 6, with 26 bases in between. The germline V gene encodes CDR1 MDHEN and CDR2 SYDVKM. The CDR3 sequence is 17 residues long. This CDR3 is CASSPTSGPITHHGYTF. The CDR3 DNA sequence: TGTGCCAGCAGCCCCACTTCGGGACCCATCACGCACCATGGCTACACCTTC.

V and J are TRBV5-1 and TRBJ2-7; D is perhaps TRBD1 or TRBD2 (6 bases each). Germline V gene sequence: CDR1 SGHRS, CDR2 YFSETQ. The CDR3 consists of 16 residues. Trimming cost V 0 bases and J 0 bases, with 13 bases left between them. CDR3: CASSLGLRDTSYEQYF. CDR3 DNA: TGCGCCAGCAGCTTGGGTTTGCGGGACACCTCCTACGAGCAGTACTTC.

The rearrangement joins TRBV7-2 to TRBJ2-6; TRBD1 agrees at 7 bases. The CDR3 loop spans 17 amino acids. Per germline, CDR1 SGHTA and CDR2 FQGNSA. Trimming removed 5 bases from V and 3 bases from J; junction bases left unmatched: 10. The CDR3 protein is CASSQTLRGLGANVLTF. As DNA, the CDR3 is TGTGCCAGCAGCCAGACACTTAGGGGGCTTGGGGCCAACGTCCTGACTTTC.

The chain couples TRBV7-2 to TRBJ2-5; 8 nucleotides agree with TRBD2. Germline CDR1 reads SGHTA; CDR2 reads FQGNSA. The CDR3 is made up of 16 amino acids. The trim removed 1 base at V and 1 base at J, leaving 5 bases unmatched. Here the CDR3 DNA reads TGTGCCAGCAGCTTAGGGGGAGCGGGGGTCCAAGAGACCCAGTACTTC. Translating it yields CASSLGGAGVQETQYF. Looking up the rest from reference TRBV7-2 and TRBJ2-5 gives the full variable domain: GAGVSQSPSNKVTEKGKDVELRCDPISGHTALYWYRQSLGQGLEFLIYFQGNSAPDKSGLPSDRFSAERTGGSVSTLTIQRTQQEDSAVYLCASSLGGAGVQETQYFGPGTRLLVL.

The rearrangement joins TRBV25-1 to TRBJ1-1, with D tentatively TRBD1 (5 bases). V lost 6 bases, J lost 3 bases, and 17 bases lay in between. The CDR3 extends over 15 amino acids. In germline, CDR1 is MGHDK, CDR2 SYGVNS. The CDR3 DNA sequence: TGTGCCAGCAGCGAACCCGGGGCGAGGGACACTGAAGCTTTCTTT. This translates into CASSEPGARDTEAFF.

The chain recombines TRBV11-2 with TRBJ2-4; D may be TRBD1 or TRBD2 (5 bases each). CDR1 is SGHAT, CDR2 FQNNGV, per germline. The V and J ends lost 5 bases and 8 bases respectively, with 16 bases between them. The CDR3 has 14 amino acids. The CDR3 region is CASSPWTGGDIQYF. In DNA form, the CDR3 reads TGTGCCAGCAGCCCCTGGACTGGGGGAGACATTCAGTACTTC.

The chain joins TRBV19 to TRBJ1-2; possibly TRBD1 for D (6 bases). Trimming took 1 base from V and 2 from J, leaving 11 bases between them. The CDR3 extends over 15 amino acids. CDR1 LNHDA and CDR2 SQIVND come from the germline V gene (reference sequence). CDR3 amino acids: CASSIVAGANYGYTF. The DNA for the CDR3 is TGTGCCAGTAGTATAGTAGCGGGGGCAAACTATGGCTACACCTTC.

The chain combines TRBV5-6 with TRBJ2-1; 8 bases are a match to TRBD2. J gave up 7 bases and V 4 bases, and 10 bases lay outside the gene matches. CDR1 and CDR2 from the germline V gene are SGHDT and YYEEEE. The CDR3 spans 15 residues. CDR3 coding DNA: TGTGCCAGCAGCATACGGGGGGGCCAGGTGAATGAGCAGTTCTTC. Its protein product is CASSIRGGQVNEQFF.

The chain uses TRBV2 and TRBJ2-1; no reliable D call. The V and J ends lost 2 bases and 8 bases respectively, with 16 bases between them. Germline V gene data show CDR1 as SNHLY and CDR2 as FYNNEI. The CDR3 covers 15 residues. CDR3 protein: CASSERTLQTDEQFF. DNA for the CDR3: TGTGCCAGCAGTGAAAGGACCTTGCAGACGGATGAGCAGTTCTTC.

Worth noting for this clone: A read error may account for a junction end that differs from germline. The chain couples TRBV28 to TRBJ1-2; D remains ambiguous. Germline CDR1 is MDHEN and CDR2 is SYDVKM. The CDR3 spans 14 residues. CDR3 sequence reads: CASSLSDRFYGYTF. CDR3 in DNA: TGTGCCAGCAGCTTATCGGACCGATTTTATGGCTACACCTTC.

The chain recombines TRBV5-6 with TRBJ2-2; 8 bases map to TRBD1. There are 15 residues in the CDR3. V lost 4 bases to trimming and J lost 2 bases; unmatched junction nucleotides: 4. Per the germline V gene, CDR1 is SGHDT and CDR2 is YYEEEE. DNA of the CDR3: TGTGCCAGCAGCGAGGACAGGGACAACACCGGGGAGCTGTTTTTT. Its protein is CASSEDRDNTGELFF.

The V gene is TRBV5-6, the J gene TRBJ1-5; D is possibly TRBD1 (5 bases). Germline CDR1 SGHDT, CDR2 YYEEEE. The ends were cut back, 4 bases at V and 1 base at J, with 15 bases in the middle. This CDR3 is built from 16 residues. DNA of the CDR3: TGTGCCAGCAGCCACCGGGGCCTGAGGAGCAATCAGCCCCAGCATTTT. This gives the protein CASSHRGLRSNQPQHF. The entire variable domain, with the rest obtained from reference TRBV5-6 and TRBJ1-5, is as follows: DAGVTQSPTHLIKTRGQQVTLRCSPKSGHDTVSWYQQALGQGPQFIFQYYEEEERQRGNFPDRFSGHQFPNYSSELNVNALLLGDSALYLCASSHRGLRSNQPQHFGDGTRLSIL.

The chain is built from TRBV7-2 and TRBJ2-2; D unresolved. The CDR3 loop spans 12 amino acids. Germline values: CDR1 SGHTA, CDR2 FQGNSA. The V gene lost 4 bases and the J gene lost 3 bases, with 3 bases spanning the gap. Here the CDR3 reads CASSYDTGELFF. The CDR3 DNA reads TGTGCCAGCAGCTATGACACCGGGGAGCTGTTTTTT. The full variable domain, in which reference TRBV7-2 and TRBJ2-2 provide the parts outside the CDR3, is GAGVSQSPSNKVTEKGKDVELRCDPISGHTALYWYRQSLGQGLEFLIYFQGNSAPDKSGLPSDRFSAERTGGSVSTLTIQRTQQEDSAVYLCASSYDTGELFFGEGSRLTVL.

The rearrangement links TRBV30 to TRBJ2-7; TRBD2 matches 10 bases. V trimming: 5 bases; J trimming: 2 bases; junction bases outside the gene matches: 6. Germline CDR1 is GTSNPN and CDR2 is SVGIG (reference sequence). The CDR3 is made up of 14 amino acids. CDR3 sequence: CAWDTSGAAYEQYF. CDR3 in DNA: TGTGCCTGGGATACTAGCGGGGCCGCCTACGAGCAGTACTTC.

The rearrangement joins TRBV28 to TRBJ2-3; 11 bases match TRBD2. In germline, CDR1 is MDHEN, CDR2 SYDVKM. Losses at the gene ends were 6 bases for V and 1 base for J; bases not matched to a gene: 12. This CDR3 has 18 residues. The CDR3 loop reads CASSPGLAERIGTDTQYF. The CDR3 bases are TGTGCCAGCAGCCCGGGACTAGCGGAGAGGATTGGCACAGATACGCAGTATTTT.

This chain joins TRBV6-1 and TRBJ2-7; D is ambiguous. Germline CDR1 and CDR2: MNHNS and SASEGT. The CDR3 runs 12 residues. Trimming pared 5 bases from V and 5 bases from J, leaving 10 bases between. The CDR3 DNA sequence: TGTGCCAGCAGTCCCAACTGGGACGAGCAGTACTTC. It encodes CASSPNWDEQYF.

V gene TRBV7-3 combines with J gene TRBJ1-1, with D possibly matching TRBD1 (5 bases). The V and J ends lost 4 bases and 5 bases respectively, with 14 bases between them. The germline gives CDR1 SGHTA, CDR2 FQGTGA. The CDR3 extends over 14 amino acids. CDR3 bases: TGTGCCAGCAGCTCCTCTCGGGGGGGGACTGAAGCTTTCTTT. It specifies CASSSSRGGTEAFF.